The next 17 T cell receptor beta chains were all read from a single sample in a study of blood T cell repertoires in COVID-19 (dated by TCRdb to between 2020 and 2021). Library prep was done by the immunoSEQ multiplex PCR assay. TCRdb's version of the immuneACCESS table is confined to in-frame rearrangements and falls short of the full clone set. An unresolved V gene accounts for under half of the shortfall where checked; the remainder is of unknown origin. The sample contains 100,000 to 110,000 clones, just under 80% of them found a single time. The ten largest clones capture around 30% of the sample. Sequenced sample: peripheral blood. These TCRs come from a man in his sixties or seventies with active or convalescent COVID-19.

The rearrangement links TRBV3-1 (or the pseudogene TRBV3-2) to TRBJ1-5; unclear D gene. Between the trimmed V and J ends, which lost 4 bases and 3 bases, there was a span of 7 bases. Germline CDR1 and CDR2: LGHDT and YNNKEL (reference sequence). This CDR3 has 13 amino acids. The CDR3 loop reads CASSPGYNQPQHF. The CDR3 region has the DNA TGTGCCAGCAGCCCAGGATACAATCAGCCCCAGCATTTT.

This clone was observed a single time. The rearrangement links TRBV5-1 to TRBJ1-4; TRBD1 is a possible D gene (5 bases). The CDR3 contains 14 residues. The germline V and J ends were trimmed by 4 bases and 2 bases, with 9 bases remaining between them. Germline CDR1 reads SGHRS; CDR2 reads YFSETQ. The CDR3 sequence: CASSIGTTNEKLFF. In DNA form, the CDR3 reads TGCGCCAGCAGCATAGGGACTACTAATGAAAAACTGTTTTTT.

V and J are TRBV5-4 and TRBJ1-4; D uncertain. Germline CDR1 and CDR2: SGHNT and YYREEE (reference sequence). Trimming took 5 bases from V and 6 from J, leaving 11 bases between them. The CDR3 totals 13 residues. The CDR3 sequence is CASRPQEDEKLFF. For the CDR3, the DNA is TGTGCCAGCAGGCCCCAAGAGGATGAAAAACTGTTTTTT.

V and J are TRBV4-1 and TRBJ1-5; TRBD1 is a possible D gene (6 bases). The CDR3 has 16 amino acids. V was trimmed by 2 bases and J by 1 base, leaving 12 bases between them. Germline lookup yields CDR1 MGHRA and CDR2 YSYEKL. In DNA form, the CDR3 reads TGCGCCAGCAGCCAAAACTGGGGGCAAAGCAATCAGCCCCAGCATTTT. Amino acids: CASSQNWGQSNQPQHF.

This clone was found once. The CDR3 region is CASSPTGNTYEQYF. The CDR3 region has the DNA TGTGCCAGCAGCCCTACCGGTAATACCTACGAGCAGTACTTC. The chain couples TRBV3-1 (or the pseudogene TRBV3-2) to TRBJ2-7; D not resolved. V was pared by 4 bases and J by 2 bases, with 12 bases between. Germline CDR1 reads LGHDT; CDR2 reads YNNKEL (reference sequence). This CDR3 region has 14 residues.

The genes are TRBV2 and TRBJ2-1, with a tentative D call TRBD2 (6 bases). Germline loops: CDR1 SNHLY, CDR2 FYNNEI. The CDR3 covers 14 residues. The V end was cut by 6 bases, the J end by 3 bases, with 12 bases between. The CDR3 region is CASSGTSSYNEQFF. CDR3 nucleotides: TGTGCCAGCAGCGGGACTTCAAGCTACAATGAGCAGTTCTTC.

The chain carries TRBV3-1 (or the pseudogene TRBV3-2) and TRBJ2-5, with 7 bases fitting TRBD2. V lost 0 bases to trimming and J lost 8 bases; unmatched junction nucleotides: 21. There are 19 residues in the CDR3. Germline CDR1 reads LGHDT; CDR2 reads YNNKEL (reference sequence). Here the CDR3 reads CASSQDWGRGLGTPATQYF. The CDR3 nucleotides are TGTGCCAGCAGCCAAGATTGGGGTCGTGGACTAGGGACCCCCGCCACCCAGTACTTC.

The chain recombines TRBV14 with TRBJ1-2; 7 bases agree with TRBD1. This CDR3 is 14 amino acids long. CDR1 SGHDN and CDR2 FVKESK come from the germline V gene. J was trimmed by 4 bases and V by 5 bases; bases with no gene match: 7. CDR3 DNA: TGTGCCAGCAGCACTGACAGGGAGTCCTATGGCTACACCTTC. It is translated as CASSTDRESYGYTF.

The CDR3 here is CASSPLTSGSIEQYF. In DNA, the CDR3 is TGTGCCAGCAGTCCCTTGACTAGCGGGAGCATTGAGCAGTACTTC. The V call is TRBV27, the J call TRBJ2-7; 12 nucleotides match TRBD2. The CDR3 contains 15 residues. J was trimmed by 7 bases and V by 5 bases; bases with no gene match: 9. Germline values: CDR1 MNHEY, CDR2 SMNVEV (reference sequence).

The chain couples TRBV2 to TRBJ1-2; the match to TRBD1 covers 8 bases. The CDR3 is 15 residues long. The trim removed 6 bases at V and 3 bases at J, leaving 9 bases unmatched. Germline V gene sequence: CDR1 SNHLY, CDR2 FYNNEI. The CDR3 loop reads CASREKPGGYYGYTF. As DNA, the CDR3 is TGTGCCAGCAGAGAGAAACCAGGGGGCTACTATGGCTACACCTTC.

The chain links TRBV5-1 to TRBJ1-3, with 7 nucleotides matching TRBD1. From germline, CDR1 is SGHRS and CDR2 YFSETQ. The V gene end was trimmed by 1 base and the J gene end by 3 bases; junction bases not matched to a gene: 4. The CDR3 consists of 15 residues. CDR3 nucleotides: TGCGCCAGCAGCTTGCAACAGGGGCTTGGAAACACCATATATTTT. This gives the protein CASSLQQGLGNTIYF.

This chain connects TRBV11-2 to TRBJ2-5; 11 positions agree with TRBD1. The junction had 8 bases not matched to a gene; V was cut back by 1 base and J by 1 base. CDR1 and CDR2 (germline): SGHAT, FQNNGV. This CDR3 has 18 amino acids. In DNA form, the CDR3 reads TGTGCCAGCAGCTTAGGGCGGACAGGGGGCACAATCCAAGAGACCCAGTACTTC. Amino acid sequence: CASSLGRTGGTIQETQYF.

This clone was recorded only once. The V gene is TRBV28, the J gene TRBJ1-2; D call uncertain. Trimming removed 2 bases at V and 5 bases at J, with 15 bases between. The CDR3 contains 15 residues. Germline CDR1 MDHEN, CDR2 SYDVKM. The CDR3 DNA reads TGTGCCAGCAGTTTACCCCCAGTGGGGAGGTATGGCTACACCTTC. It encodes CASSLPPVGRYGYTF.

This rearrangement joins TRBV27 to TRBJ2-7; 13 bases agree with TRBD2. The V segment lost 6 bases and the J segment 0 bases; nucleotides outside the gene matches: 8. The CDR3 has 17 residues. Germline V gene lookup returns CDR1 MNHEY and CDR2 SMNVEV (reference sequence). CDR3 nucleotide sequence: TGTGCCAGCAGCTTCAGAGGGACTAGCGGGACCTCCTACGAGCAGTACTTC. This encodes CASSFRGTSGTSYEQYF.

This clone was found once. The chain combines TRBV15 with TRBJ2-3; 9 nucleotides align to TRBD1. CDR3 length: 15 residues. J lost 8 bases, V lost 5 bases, and 11 bases had no gene match. CDR1 and CDR2 from the germline V gene are LNHNV and YYDKDF (reference sequence). CDR3 residues: CATSVSGTGIFTQYF. The DNA for the CDR3 is TGTGCCACCAGCGTATCCGGGACAGGGATCTTTACGCAGTATTTT.

The rearrangement uses TRBV7-9 and TRBJ2-5, with D possibly being TRBD2 (6 bases). V was shortened by 7 bases and J by 2 bases, with 20 bases between the two germline ends. The CDR3 runs 16 residues. The germline V gene has CDR1 SEHNR and CDR2 FQNEAQ (reference sequence). CDR3 loop: CASTWGEVLLQETQYF. The CDR3 DNA reads as TGTGCCAGCACGTGGGGGGAGGTACTATTACAAGAGACCCAGTACTTC.

The chain links TRBV14 to TRBJ2-5; TRBD1 is a possible D gene (6 bases). Between the trimmed V and J ends, which lost 4 bases and 5 bases, there was a span of 14 bases. This CDR3 contains 14 residues. Germline CDR1 is SGHDN and CDR2 is FVKESK. The CDR3 nucleotides are TGTGCCAGCAGCCGAAACAGGGAATTGGAGACCCAGTACTTC. Encoded protein: CASSRNRELETQYF. The full variable domain, its missing parts supplied by reference TRBV14 and TRBJ2-5, is EAGVTQFPSHSVIEKGQTVTLRCDPISGHDNLYWYRRVMGKEIKFLLHFVKESKQDESGMPNNRFLAERTGGTYSTLKVQPAELEDSGVYFCASSRNRELETQYFGPGTRLLVL.